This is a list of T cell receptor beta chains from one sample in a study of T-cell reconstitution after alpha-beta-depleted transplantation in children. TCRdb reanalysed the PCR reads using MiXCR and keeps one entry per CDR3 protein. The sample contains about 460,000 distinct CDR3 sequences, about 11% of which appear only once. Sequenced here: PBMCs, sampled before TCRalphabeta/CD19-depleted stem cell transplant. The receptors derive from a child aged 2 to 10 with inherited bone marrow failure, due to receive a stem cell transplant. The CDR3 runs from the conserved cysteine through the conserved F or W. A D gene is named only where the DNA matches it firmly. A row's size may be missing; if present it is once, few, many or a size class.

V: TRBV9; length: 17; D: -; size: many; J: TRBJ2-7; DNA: TGTGCCAGCAGCGTAGAGGTTGGTGGTAGGAGCTCCTACGAGCAGTACTTC; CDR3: CASSVEVGGRSSYEQYF
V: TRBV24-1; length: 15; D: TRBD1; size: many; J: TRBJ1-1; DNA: TGTGCCACCAGTGACCCCCGACAGGGTGACACTGAAGCTTTCTTT; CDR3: CATSDPRQGDTEAFF
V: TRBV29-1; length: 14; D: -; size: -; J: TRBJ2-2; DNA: TGCAGCGGGGGGAGGGACACCTCCGGCGGGGAGCTGTTTTTT; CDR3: CSGGRDTSGGELFF
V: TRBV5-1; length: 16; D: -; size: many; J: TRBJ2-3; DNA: TGCGCCAGCAGCTTGGAGTCGGGAGAAACGTCAGATACCCAGTATTTT; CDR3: CASSLESGETSDTQYF
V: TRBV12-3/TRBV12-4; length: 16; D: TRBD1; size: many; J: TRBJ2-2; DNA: TGTGCCAGCACCACAGACAGGGTGCAGGACACCGGGGAGCTGTTTTTT; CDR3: CASTTDRVQDTGELFF
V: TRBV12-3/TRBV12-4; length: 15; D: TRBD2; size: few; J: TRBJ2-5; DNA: TGTGCCAGCAGAGGACTAGCGGGAGGTGGGGAGACCCAGTACTTC; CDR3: CASRGLAGGGETQYF
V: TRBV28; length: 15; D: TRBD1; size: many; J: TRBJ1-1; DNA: TGTGCCAGCAGTTGGCGGGGACAGGACCTAAAGACGGCTTTCTTT; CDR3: CASSWRGQDLKTAFF
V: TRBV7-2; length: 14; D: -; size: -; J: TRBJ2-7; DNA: TGTGCCAGCAGCGAAAACAGGGCTGTGGGCGAGCAGTACTTC; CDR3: CASSENRAVGEQYF
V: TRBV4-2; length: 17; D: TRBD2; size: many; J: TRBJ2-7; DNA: TGTGCCAGCAGCCAGGGCCGGTCTAGCGGGAACTTCTACGAGCAGTACTTC; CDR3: CASSQGRSSGNFYEQYF
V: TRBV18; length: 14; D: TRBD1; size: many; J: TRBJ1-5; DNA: TGTGCCAGCTCACCCCAGGGGGGCAATCAGCCCCAGCATTTT; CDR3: CASSPQGGNQPQHF
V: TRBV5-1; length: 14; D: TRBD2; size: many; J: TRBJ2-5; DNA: TGCGCCAGCAGCCGAGCGGGAGTGGGAGAGACCCAGTACTTC; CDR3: CASSRAGVGETQYF
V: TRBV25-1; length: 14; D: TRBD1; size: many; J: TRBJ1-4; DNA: TGTGCCAGCAGCCCAGGACAGGGGGGGGAAAAACTGTTTTTT; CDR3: CASSPGQGGEKLFF
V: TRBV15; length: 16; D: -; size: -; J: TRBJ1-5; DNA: TGTGCCACCAGCAGAGTTACAGCTTATAGCAATCAGCCCCAGCATTTT; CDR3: CATSRVTAYSNQPQHF
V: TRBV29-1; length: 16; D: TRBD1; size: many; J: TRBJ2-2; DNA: TGCAGCGTTGAAGAAGGGCAGGGGGCGGGTACCGGGGAGCTGTTTTTT; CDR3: CSVEEGQGAGTGELFF
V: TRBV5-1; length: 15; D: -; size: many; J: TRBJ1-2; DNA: TGCGCCAGCAGCTTGGCCCCGACAGATTACTATGGCTACACCTTC; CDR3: CASSLAPTDYYGYTF
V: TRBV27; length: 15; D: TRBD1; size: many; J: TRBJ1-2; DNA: TGTGCCAGCAGTCCGTGGACAGGGGCCGACTATGGCTACACCTTC; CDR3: CASSPWTGADYGYTF